This note documents a single T cell receptor (beta chain) sequence. No antigen is known for it. This specimen comes from a study of T cells after yellow fever vaccination. Study results and caveats: Most primary-vaccination clones reappeared after the booster (about 97% CD4, approximately 88% CD8). The CD4 and CD8 compartments had a small share of their clonotypes in common.

Production of TCR cDNA was by 5'RACE template switching, which also added a universal primer site and UMIs. TCRdb fed the 5' RACE reads into MiXCR, producing one record per CDR3 protein. The profile shows 500,000 to 650,000 distinct CDR3 sequences, around a sixth of them singletons. The clonotype originates from a man in his late teens or twenties who received the YFV17D yellow fever vaccine. Sequenced here: PBMCs, sampled less than 6 days after the first yellow fever vaccination.

CDR3 sequence reads: CAPKGGANYEQYV. The CDR3, as DNA: TGTGCCCCAAAGGGGGGGGCCAACTACGAGCAGTACGTC. This chain links TRBV21-1 with TRBJ2-7; TRBD1, as called in the table, went unchecked against the DNA. TRBV21-1 is designated a pseudogene. This CDR3 region has 13 residues.